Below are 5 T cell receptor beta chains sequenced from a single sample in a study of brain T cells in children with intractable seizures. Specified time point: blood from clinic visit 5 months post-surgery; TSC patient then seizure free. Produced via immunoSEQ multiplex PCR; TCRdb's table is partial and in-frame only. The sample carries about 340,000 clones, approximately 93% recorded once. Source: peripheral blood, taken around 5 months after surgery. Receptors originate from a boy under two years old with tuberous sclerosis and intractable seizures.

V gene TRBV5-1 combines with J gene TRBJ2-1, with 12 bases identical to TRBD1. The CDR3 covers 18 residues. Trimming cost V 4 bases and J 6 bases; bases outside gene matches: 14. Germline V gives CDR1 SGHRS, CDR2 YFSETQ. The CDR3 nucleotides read TGCGCCAGCAGCGATCCATCGGGACAGGGGGCGCAGGTCAATGAGCAGTTCTTC. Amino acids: CASSDPSGQGAQVNEQFF.

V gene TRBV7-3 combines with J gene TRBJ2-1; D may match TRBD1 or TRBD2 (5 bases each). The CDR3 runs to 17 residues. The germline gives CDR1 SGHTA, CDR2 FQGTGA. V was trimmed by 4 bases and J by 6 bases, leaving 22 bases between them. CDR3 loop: CASSSFHRGTPSNEQFF. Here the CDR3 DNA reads TGTGCCAGCAGCTCTTTCCATAGAGGGACCCCAAGCAATGAGCAGTTCTTC.

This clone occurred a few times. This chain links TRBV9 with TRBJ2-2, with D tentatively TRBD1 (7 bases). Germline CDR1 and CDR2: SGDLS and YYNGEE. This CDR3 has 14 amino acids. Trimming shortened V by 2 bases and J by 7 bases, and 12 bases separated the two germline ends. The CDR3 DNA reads TGTGCCAGCAGCGTGGAGGGGGCGAACGGGGAGCTGTTTTTT. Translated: CASSVEGANGELFF.

CDR3: CASSGPTSGSYNEQFF. The DNA for the CDR3 is TGTGCCAGCAGCGGACCTACTAGCGGGAGTTACAATGAGCAGTTCTTC. The chain couples TRBV9 to TRBJ2-1; 11 nucleotides align to TRBD2. Germline V CDR1 and CDR2: SGDLS, YYNGEE. The CDR3 is 16 residues long. Germline trimming cut 3 bases from V and 4 bases from J; bases unmatched to any gene: 6.

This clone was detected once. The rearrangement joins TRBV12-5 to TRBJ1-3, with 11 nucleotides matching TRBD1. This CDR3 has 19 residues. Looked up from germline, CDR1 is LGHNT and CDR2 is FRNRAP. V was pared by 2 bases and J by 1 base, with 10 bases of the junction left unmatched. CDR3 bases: TGTGCTAGTGGTTTGTCGACGCCGGGACAGGGGGTATCTGGAAACACCATATATTTT. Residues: CASGLSTPGQGVSGNTIYF. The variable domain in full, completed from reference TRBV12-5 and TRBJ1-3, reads DARVTQTPRHKVTEMGQEVTMRCQPILGHNTVFWYRQTMMQGLELLAYFRNRAPLDDSGMPKDRFSAEMPDATLATLKIQPSEPRDSAVYFCASGLSTPGQGVSGNTIYFGEGSWLTVV.